One sample yielded the 21 T cell receptor beta chains listed below, sequenced in a study of shared clonotypes between healthy human individuals. Assay used: immunoSEQ multiplex PCR; TCRdb lists only in-frame clones, some missing. The sample yields over 1.5 million clones, around 98% seen once. The sample comprised naive CD4+ T cells sorted from blood. Subset in this sample: CD45RA+ positively selected. The origin of the receptors is a man aged 30 to 45 in good health.

Points on this clone: Different DNA sequences within this sample yield the same CDR3. The chain is built from TRBV5-1 and TRBJ1-2; the D is unclear. The length of the CDR3 is 13 residues. CDR1 and CDR2 from the germline V gene are SGHRS and YFSETQ. V was trimmed by 1 base and J by 6 bases, leaving 10 bases between them. CDR3 region: CASSLRQGNGYTF. In nucleotides, the CDR3 is TGCGCCAGCAGCTTGCGACAAGGGAATGGCTACACCTTC. The full variable domain, rest sourced from reference TRBV5-1 and TRBJ1-2, is KAGVTQTPRYLIKTRGQQVTLSCSPISGHRSVSWYQQTPGQGLQFLFEYFSETQRNKGNFPGRFSGRQFSNSRSEMNVSTLELGDSALYLCASSLRQGNGYTFGSGTRLTVV.

The chain carries TRBV15 and TRBJ2-1, with D unresolved. The CDR3 is made up of 13 amino acids. Trimming shortened V by 0 bases and J by 10 bases, and 10 bases separated the two germline ends. Germline lookup yields CDR1 LNHNV and CDR2 YYDKDF (reference sequence). CDR3 loop: CATSRDLAEEQFF. CDR3 DNA sequence: TGTGCCACCAGCAGAGACCTCGCAGAGGAGCAGTTCTTC.

CDR3 amino acids: CASSRDFYNEQFF. The CDR3 bases are TGTGCCAGCAGTAGAGATTTCTACAATGAGCAGTTCTTC. This chain links TRBV6-1 with TRBJ2-1; no definite D call. The CDR3 contains 13 residues. V was clipped by 5 bases and J by 3 bases, with 8 bases between them. Germline CDR1 is MNHNS and CDR2 is SASEGT.

This chain uses TRBV29-1 with TRBJ2-1; D is undetermined. V shed 5 bases and J shed 6 bases, with 14 bases lying between them. The CDR3 is 13 amino acids. Germline V lookup: CDR1 SQVTM, CDR2 ANQGSEA. The CDR3 nucleotides read TGCAGCGTTCGGCCGTGGGCTATCAATGAGCAGTTCTTC. Amino acid sequence: CSVRPWAINEQFF.

The rearrangement joins TRBV7-6 to TRBJ2-7; 12 bases fit TRBD2. The CDR3 has 16 residues. In germline, CDR1 is SGHVS, CDR2 FNYEAQ. The J segment lost 1 base and the V segment lost 5 bases, leaving 6 bases of the junction unmatched. In nucleotides, the CDR3 is TGTGCCAGCAGCCCGGGGGGACTAGCGGGTTCCTACGAGCAGTACTTC. Its protein product is CASSPGGLAGSYEQYF.

Here the CDR3 reads CASSSGLAGREQFF. The CDR3 coding sequence is TGTGCCAGCAGCTCGGGACTAGCGGGCAGGGAGCAGTTCTTC. The chain has TRBV11-2 and TRBJ2-1; 12 nucleotides line up with TRBD2. V was pared by 4 bases and J by 10 bases, with 5 bases of the junction left unmatched. The CDR3 is 14 amino acids. Germline V gene sequence: CDR1 SGHAT, CDR2 FQNNGV.

This sequence joins TRBV5-4 and TRBJ1-4; maybe TRBD1 (5 bases). The CDR3 is 13 amino acids. Trimming cost V 4 bases and J 6 bases, with 10 bases left between them. Germline V CDR1 and CDR2: SGHNT, YYREEE (reference sequence). The CDR3 reads CASSAGPHEKLFF. CDR3 DNA: TGTGCCAGCAGCGCGGGGCCCCATGAAAAACTGTTTTTT.

The rearrangement joins TRBV11-3 to TRBJ2-1, with 7 nucleotides matching TRBD1. CDR1 is SGHNT, CDR2 YENEEA, per germline. Unmatched junction bases numbered 3, after V lost 1 base and J lost 0 bases. The length of the CDR3 is 16 residues. Here the CDR3 DNA reads TGTGCCAGCAGCTTAGGGGGACAGAGCTCCTACAATGAGCAGTTCTTC. Protein sequence: CASSLGGQSSYNEQFF.

The chain carries TRBV6-4 and TRBJ2-3, with 11 positions matching TRBD2. The CDR3 runs 15 residues. Germline-derived CDR1 and CDR2 are MRHNA and SNTAGT. After removal of 5 bases from V and 2 bases from J, the junction contained 3 bases not matched to a gene. CDR3 in amino acids: CASSQTSGTTDTQYF. Here the CDR3 DNA reads TGTGCCAGCAGTCAGACTAGCGGGACCACAGATACGCAGTATTTT.

The chain has TRBV5-1 and TRBJ2-1, with D possibly matching TRBD2 (6 bases). The CDR3 extends over 16 amino acids. The germline gives CDR1 SGHRS, CDR2 YFSETQ. Trimming removed 0 bases from V and 3 bases from J, with 13 bases in between. The CDR3 sequence is CASSLVVSGVYNEQFF. The CDR3 DNA reads as TGCGCCAGCAGCTTGGTAGTCTCGGGAGTCTACAATGAGCAGTTCTTC.

This rearrangement joins TRBV7-2 to TRBJ1-1; D gene unclear. This CDR3 is built from 15 residues. The V gene's germline CDR1 is SGHTA and CDR2 FQGNSA. Trimming shortened V by 4 bases and J by 0 bases, and 12 bases separated the two germline ends. CDR3 residues: CASSYRVGLNTEAFF. In DNA form, the CDR3 reads TGTGCCAGCAGCTATCGGGTCGGGTTGAACACTGAAGCTTTCTTT.

The chain links TRBV6-1 to TRBJ2-7; maybe TRBD1 (6 bases). The V end lost 6 bases, the J end lost 3 bases, and 18 bases lay between the germline ends. Germline V CDR1 and CDR2: MNHNS, SASEGT. The CDR3 extends over 15 amino acids. CDR3 sequence: CASRDSVKAVYEQYF. The CDR3 nucleotides are TGTGCCAGCAGGGACAGCGTTAAAGCCGTCTACGAGCAGTACTTC.

The genes are TRBV7-9 and TRBJ2-5, with unresolved D. The CDR3 spans 12 residues. Germline CDR1 SEHNR, CDR2 FQNEAQ (reference sequence). Trimming left V 2 bases short and J 5 bases short, with 6 bases between. The CDR3 protein is CASSLRPETQYF. The DNA of the CDR3 is TGTGCCAGCAGCTTAAGGCCTGAGACCCAGTACTTC.

This clone was found a few times. The chain carries TRBV2 and TRBJ2-7; 13 positions match TRBD2. The ends lost 5 bases at V and 3 bases at J; junction bases unmatched: 1. This CDR3 comprises 14 residues. Germline loops: CDR1 SNHLY, CDR2 FYNNEI. The CDR3 DNA reads TGTGCCAGCAGTCGGACTAGCGGGAGCTACGAGCAGTACTTC. It specifies CASSRTSGSYEQYF.

The rearrangement links TRBV5-4 to TRBJ2-2; tentatively, D is TRBD1 (5 bases). The length of the CDR3 is 14 residues. The germline V gene encodes CDR1 SGHNT and CDR2 YYREEE (reference sequence). Trimming removed 0 bases at V and 6 bases at J, with 9 bases between. In nucleotides, the CDR3 is TGTGCCAGCAGCTTGGCCAAGGGGCCCGGGGAGCTGTTTTTT. Its translation is CASSLAKGPGELFF.

The chain employs TRBV18 and TRBJ2-7; D may correspond to TRBD1 or TRBD2 (5 bases each). The germline V and J ends were trimmed by 4 bases and 3 bases, with 25 bases remaining between them. The CDR3 covers 18 residues. The V gene's germline CDR1 is KGHSH and CDR2 LQKENI. CDR3 sequence reads: CASSRDYAGTGKVYEQYF. For the CDR3, the DNA is TGTGCCAGCTCACGGGATTATGCCGGGACGGGTAAGGTCTACGAGCAGTACTTC.

The chain joins TRBV14 to TRBJ2-6; the D is unclear. The length of the CDR3 is 14 residues. With 2 bases removed from V and 4 bases from J, the gap between germline ends came to 6 bases. Germline CDR1 reads SGHDN; CDR2 reads FVKESK. This CDR3 reads CASSQPSGANVLTF. CDR3 coding DNA: TGTGCCAGCAGCCAACCATCGGGGGCCAACGTCCTGACTTTC.

The rearrangement links TRBV7-7 to TRBJ1-4, with a weak D call TRBD1 (6 bases). V was trimmed by 5 bases and J by 12 bases, leaving 16 bases between them. The length of the CDR3 is 13 residues. The germline V gene has CDR1 SSHAT and CDR2 FNYEAQ (reference sequence). CDR3 region: CASSPDRMSELFF. The CDR3 DNA reads TGTGCCAGCAGCCCCGACAGGATGAGTGAACTGTTTTTT.

The gene calls are TRBV6-5 and TRBJ2-1; D may be TRBD1 or TRBD2 (5 bases each). This CDR3 has 14 residues. The V end was cut by 0 bases, the J end by 4 bases, with 7 bases between. Germline V gene data show CDR1 as MNHEY and CDR2 as SVGAGI. In DNA, the CDR3 is TGTGCCAGCAGTTACTCGGGACCGTACAATGAGCAGTTCTTC. Translation gives CASSYSGPYNEQFF.

The gene calls are TRBV6-6 and TRBJ2-7, with TRBD1 as a possible D gene (5 bases). CDR1 and CDR2 (germline): MNHNY, SVGAGI (reference sequence). This CDR3 is built from 13 residues. V lost 4 bases, J lost 4 bases, and 11 bases lay in between. In DNA form, the CDR3 reads TGTGCCAGCAGTTTCGAAGGGGTTTACGAGCAGTACTTC. Its protein is CASSFEGVYEQYF.

Concerning this clone itself: Other nucleotide sequences in the sample specify the same CDR3. This chain links TRBV7-8 with TRBJ2-3; D gene uncertain. The CDR3 consists of 11 residues. From germline, CDR1 is SGHVS and CDR2 FQNEAQ. V lost 1 base, J lost 5 bases, and 1 base lay in between. The CDR3 reads CASSLEDTQYF. DNA for the CDR3: TGTGCCAGCAGCTTAGAAGATACGCAGTATTTT.